Presented here are 31 T cell receptor beta chains from one specimen sequenced in a study of T cell repertoires in cytomegalovirus infection. TCRdb independently ran MiXCR on the reads; one entry per CDR3 protein. The sample yields 300,000 to 400,000 distinct CDR3 sequences, around 9.5% seen once. Sequencing was carried out using PBMCs. These receptors came from a human donor in good health (CMV status not recorded). Some clones in this sample may be carry-over from other donors' samples.

The V and J genes are TRBV10-3 and TRBJ1-5, with TRBD1 as a possible D gene (5 bases). V lost 10 bases, J lost 1 base, and 23 bases lay in between. CDR1 is ENHRY and CDR2 is SYGVKD in the germline V gene. This CDR3 has 17 amino acids. The CDR3 sequence is CATGTGPATLSNQPQHF. The CDR3 DNA follows: TGTGCCACCGGGACCGGGCCAGCCACCCTCAGCAATCAGCCCCAGCATTTT.

The rearrangement joins TRBV7-2 to TRBJ2-1; D is possibly TRBD2 (5 bases). V lost 1 base and J 10 bases, leaving 11 bases between the germline ends. CDR3 length: 13 amino acids. The germline gives CDR1 SGHTA, CDR2 FQGNSA. CDR3 coding DNA: TGTGCCAGCAGCTTAGTACTAGTTGGCGAGCAGTTCTTC. Its translation is CASSLVLVGEQFF.

The chain carries TRBV20-1 and TRBJ2-5; tentatively, D is TRBD1 (6 bases). Trimming stripped 1 base from V and 3 bases from J, with 15 bases between. Germline CDR1 reads DFQATT; CDR2 reads SNEGSKA (reference sequence). The CDR3 sequence is 15 residues long. Written as DNA, the CDR3 is TGCAGTGCTAGAGGGGGGCCGGGGTTCGAAGAGACCCAGTACTTC. Its protein product is CSARGGPGFEETQYF.

In its sample, this clonotype was seen many times. The J gene is TRBJ2-7, the V gene TRBV12-3 or TRBV12-4; D may be TRBD2 (5 bases). The CDR3 spans 14 residues. Trimming took 6 bases from V and 5 from J, leaving 17 bases between them. CDR3 DNA sequence: TGTGCCAGCAGACCTAGCTCCCGACTTAACGAGCAGTACTTC. Residues: CASRPSSRLNEQYF.

This clonotype came up a few times. The V call is TRBV6-2 or TRBV6-3, the J call TRBJ2-7; 7 nucleotides match TRBD2. V trimming: 2 bases; J trimming: 0 bases; junction bases outside the gene matches: 4. Germline lookup yields CDR1 MNHEY and CDR2 SVGEGT. The CDR3 is 15 amino acids. The CDR3 loop reads CASSYARGSSYEQYF. The CDR3, as DNA: TGTGCCAGCAGTTACGCGCGGGGGAGCTCCTACGAGCAGTACTTC.

This clonotype was seen at least ten times. The chain joins TRBV4-2 to TRBJ1-5, with a possible D match to TRBD1 (6 bases). The CDR3 loop spans 14 amino acids. From germline, CDR1 is LGHNA and CDR2 YNFKEQ. Trimming stripped 0 bases from V and 7 bases from J, with 10 bases between. CDR3 sequence: CASSQDRGRQPQHF. The CDR3 bases are TGTGCCAGCAGCCAAGACAGGGGTAGGCAGCCCCAGCATTTT.

In its sample, this clonotype was seen many times. The chain uses TRBV6-2 or TRBV6-3 and TRBJ2-1, with no clear D. There are 13 residues in the CDR3. The germline V gene encodes CDR1 MNHEY and CDR2 SVGEGT. V lost 5 bases and J 5 bases, leaving 10 bases between the germline ends. The CDR3 loop is CASSPRLHNEQFF. The CDR3 DNA reads TGTGCCAGCAGTCCTAGACTCCACAATGAGCAGTTCTTC.

This clonotype has a single count. This chain links TRBV6-6 with TRBJ1-2, with 7 bases matching TRBD1. V was clipped by 2 bases and J by 6 bases; unmatched bases: 6. CDR3 size: 14 residues. Germline values: CDR1 MNHNY, CDR2 SVGAGI (reference sequence). The CDR3 region is CASSYADRAHGYTF. In DNA, the CDR3 is TGTGCCAGCAGTTACGCAGACAGGGCGCATGGCTACACCTTC.

This clonotype showed up just a few times. The rearrangement uses TRBV19 and TRBJ1-2; 8 nucleotides line up with TRBD1. The germline CDR1 and CDR2 sequences are LNHDA and SQIVND (reference sequence). V lost 4 bases to trimming and J lost 5 bases; unmatched junction nucleotides: 6. CDR3 length equals 14 residues. The CDR3 DNA reads TGTGCCAGTAGTACCCCGGGACAGGAGTATGGCTACACCTTC. This sequence encodes CASSTPGQEYGYTF.

To note about this clonotype: A much larger clone sits a single nucleotide away, making a read error possible. The chain is built from TRBV4-2 and TRBJ2-7; D is unclear. Germline CDR1 LGHNA, CDR2 YNFKEQ. The CDR3 consists of 15 residues. The CDR3 region is CASSQDSPTSYEQNF. CDR3 DNA sequence: TGTGCCAGCAGCCAAGACAGCCCAACCTCCTACGAGCAGAACTTC.

This clonotype was picked up a small number of times. The CDR3 loop is CSARRDAAGNTIYF. CDR3 DNA sequence: TGCAGTGCTAGAAGGGATGCTGCTGGAAACACCATATATTTT. The V and J genes are TRBV20-1 and TRBJ1-3; no reliable D call. The CDR3 is 14 amino acids. In germline, CDR1 is DFQATT, CDR2 SNEGSKA (reference sequence). Trimming shortened V by 2 bases and J by 2 bases, and 10 bases separated the two germline ends.

There are many counts of this clonotype. The chain has TRBV20-1 and TRBJ2-2; TRBD2 matches 9 bases. The J segment lost 4 bases and the V segment lost 6 bases, leaving 9 bases of the junction unmatched. This CDR3 is 15 amino acids long. CDR1 DFQATT and CDR2 SNEGSKA come from the germline V gene (reference sequence). The DNA for the CDR3 is TGCAGTGCGCTGACTAGCGGTATGCCCACCGGGGAGCTGTTTTTT. Translated, it gives CSALTSGMPTGELFF.

The table lists this clonotype with many counts. The chain has TRBV4-2 and TRBJ1-4, with a weak D call TRBD1 (5 bases). The CDR3 contains 16 residues. The germline gives CDR1 LGHNA, CDR2 YNFKEQ. Between the trimmed V and J ends, which lost 0 bases and 4 bases, there was a span of 12 bases. CDR3 in amino acids: CASSQDFGTGNEKLFF. The CDR3 nucleotides are TGTGCCAGCAGCCAAGATTTCGGGACCGGTAATGAAAAACTGTTTTTT.

The chain recombines TRBV7-2 with TRBJ2-7; TRBD1 might be the D (6 bases). The CDR3 is made up of 14 amino acids. The ends were cut back, 4 bases at V and 2 bases at J, with 12 bases in the middle. Germline V gene data show CDR1 as SGHTA and CDR2 as FQGNSA. The CDR3, as DNA: TGTGCCAGCAGCTCCACCAGACAGGCCTACGAGCAGTACTTC. Its translation: CASSSTRQAYEQYF.

This clonotype occurred a few times. The chain combines TRBV7-3 with TRBJ2-1; D assignment may be TRBD1 or TRBD2 (5 bases each). This CDR3 region has 18 residues. Trimming cost V 2 bases and J 5 bases, with 22 bases left between them. CDR1 is SGHTA, CDR2 FQGTGA, per germline. This CDR3 is CASSLASTGPGGHNEQFF. CDR3 DNA: TGTGCCAGCAGCTTAGCCTCAACGGGACCCGGAGGTCACAATGAGCAGTTCTTC.

This clonotype was counted between two and nine times. The chain couples TRBV20-1 to TRBJ1-2, with D unresolved. V lost 3 bases to trimming and J lost 8 bases, with 16 bases between them. Germline CDR1 DFQATT, CDR2 SNEGSKA (reference sequence). This CDR3 is built from 13 residues. The CDR3 nucleotides read TGCAGTGCTAGTGGTACAATAGATGGCGGCTACACCTTC. It is translated as CSASGTIDGGYTF.

The V call is TRBV11-2, the J call TRBJ2-2; D call uncertain. Germline V gene lookup returns CDR1 SGHAT and CDR2 FQNNGV. V was clipped by 1 base and J by 4 bases, with 7 bases between them. The CDR3 length is 14 residues. The CDR3 region has the DNA TGTGCCAGCAGCTTAGGCCGTCCCACCGGGGAGCTGTTTTTT. Protein sequence: CASSLGRPTGELFF.

Sample share makes this clonotype medium-sized. The rearrangement joins TRBV4-3 to TRBJ2-1; no reliable D call. In germline, CDR1 is LGHNA, CDR2 YSLEER. This CDR3 region has 18 residues. V was cut by 0 bases and J by 3 bases, with 18 bases left in between. The CDR3 sequence is CASSQDWSSFGSYNEQFF. CDR3 nucleotides: TGCGCCAGCAGCCAAGATTGGAGTAGTTTTGGAAGCTACAATGAGCAGTTCTTC.

On this clonotype itself: This sequence may be a read error, since a much larger clone differs from it by one base. Likely a read error: the CDR3 ends without its conserved phenylalanine or tryptophan. V usage is TRBV7-8 and J usage is TRBJ2-5; either TRBD1 or TRBD2 may supply D (5 bases each). CDR1 and CDR2 from the germline V gene are SGHVS and FQNEAQ. The CDR3 length is 15 residues. V was trimmed by 4 bases and J by 5 bases, leaving 17 bases between them. The CDR3 here is CASSYSRDPRETQYL. CDR3 in DNA: TGTGCCAGCAGCTATAGTCGGGACCCCCGGGAGACCCAGTACCTC.

This clonotype was observed at least ten times. V gene TRBV7-2 combines with J gene TRBJ1-1; 9 positions agree with TRBD1. J lost 4 bases, V lost 2 bases, and 11 bases had no gene match. CDR3 length: 17 residues. Germline V gene lookup returns CDR1 SGHTA and CDR2 FQGNSA. The CDR3 spells CASSLRARTGAVTEAFF. CDR3 sequence (DNA): TGTGCCAGCAGCTTAAGGGCCCGGACAGGGGCAGTCACTGAAGCTTTCTTT.

This clonotype was counted at least ten times. The rearrangement joins TRBV7-2 to TRBJ2-7, with D uncertain. Per germline, CDR1 SGHTA and CDR2 FQGNSA. Trimming left V 4 bases short and J 7 bases short, with 8 bases between. This CDR3 contains 11 residues. This CDR3 is CASSSLGEQYF. As DNA, the CDR3 is TGTGCCAGCAGCTCCCTGGGGGAGCAGTACTTC.

The table lists this clonotype with a few counts. The V gene is TRBV6-2 or TRBV6-3, the J gene TRBJ1-2; no firm D call. The CDR3 runs 17 residues. The germline V gene encodes CDR1 MNHEY and CDR2 SVGEGT. Deletions cut 2 bases from V and 1 base from J, with 17 bases between. The CDR3 protein is CASSYRNPGRDNYGYTF. Here the CDR3 DNA reads TGTGCCAGCAGTTACCGAAACCCCGGGAGGGATAACTATGGCTACACCTTC.

In its sample, this clonotype was seen many times. The V call is TRBV6-1, the J call TRBJ2-2, with D tentatively TRBD1 (5 bases). The CDR3 spans 16 residues. Germline V gene sequence: CDR1 MNHNS, CDR2 SASEGT. V lost 2 bases to trimming and J lost 4 bases, with 14 bases between them. This CDR3 is CASSEYGQGRTGELFF. The CDR3, as DNA: TGTGCCAGCAGTGAATACGGGCAGGGTCGCACCGGGGAGCTGTTTTTT.

This chain links TRBV10-3 with TRBJ2-1; D is unclear. The germline V gene encodes CDR1 ENHRY and CDR2 SYGVKD. Trimming removed 3 bases at V and 0 bases at J, with 3 bases between. The CDR3 spans 13 residues. CDR3 amino acids: CAISESSYNEQFF. For the CDR3, the DNA is TGTGCCATCAGTGAAAGCTCCTACAATGAGCAGTTCTTC.

The rearrangement links TRBV27 to TRBJ1-1; no firm D call. Trimming removed 7 bases from V and 0 bases from J, with 9 bases in between. This CDR3 spans 13 amino acids. CDR1 MNHEY and CDR2 SMNVEV come from the germline V gene (reference sequence). CDR3 loop: CASKPPVNTEAFF. The DNA for the CDR3 is TGTGCCAGCAAGCCCCCGGTGAACACTGAAGCTTTCTTT.

This clonotype was seen a few times. V and J are TRBV6-5 and TRBJ2-3; 9 nucleotides match TRBD1. In germline, CDR1 is MNHEY, CDR2 SVGAGI. The CDR3 sequence is 16 residues long. The ends lost 5 bases at V and 7 bases at J; junction bases unmatched: 13. The DNA of the CDR3 is TGTGCCAGCAGTAACACCCCCGGGACAGGGCGGCATACGCAGTATTTT. The encoded protein is CASSNTPGTGRHTQYF.

This clonotype was recorded many times. The chain has TRBV7-8 and TRBJ1-1; D is unresolved. This CDR3 comprises 13 residues. Per the germline V gene, CDR1 is SGHVS and CDR2 is FQNEAQ. Trimming stripped 3 bases from V and 4 bases from J, with 9 bases between. The CDR3 nucleotides are TGTGCCAGCAGCTTTGACCCGATCACTGAAGCTTTCTTT. It yields the protein CASSFDPITEAFF.

The chain joins TRBV12-3 or TRBV12-4 to TRBJ1-2, with D perhaps TRBD1 (6 bases). The CDR3 loop spans 13 amino acids. Trimming cost V 6 bases and J 7 bases, with 15 bases left between them. In DNA, the CDR3 is TGTGCCAGCAGAAGGGACATAAGAGGTGGCTACACCTTC. It yields the protein CASRRDIRGGYTF.

The table lists this clonotype with many counts. J is TRBJ1-1 and V is TRBV25-1; D may be TRBD1 (6 bases). This CDR3 contains 16 residues. Trimming removed 6 bases from V and 0 bases from J, with 17 bases in between. CDR1 is MGHDK and CDR2 is SYGVNS in the germline V gene. CDR3 in DNA: TGTGCCAGCAGGTCAGGATCGGGACACATGAACACTGAAGCTTTCTTT. Translated, it gives CASRSGSGHMNTEAFF.

This clonotype occurred many times. The chain carries TRBV11-3 and TRBJ2-1; D possibly uses TRBD1 or TRBD2 (5 bases each). CDR3 length: 14 amino acids. The V gene's germline CDR1 is SGHNT and CDR2 YENEEA. Trimming cost V 5 bases and J 9 bases, with 17 bases left between them. This CDR3 reads CASSQIHWGSEQFF. The CDR3 DNA sequence: TGTGCCAGCAGCCAGATCCATTGGGGGTCTGAGCAGTTCTTC.

J is TRBJ1-1 and V is TRBV27; TRBD1 might be the D (6 bases). The CDR3 is made up of 15 amino acids. Germline V lookup: CDR1 MNHEY, CDR2 SMNVEV (reference sequence). Trimming removed 10 bases at V and 6 bases at J, with 24 bases between. This CDR3 reads CATHGLRGARAEAFF. CDR3 bases: TGTGCCACTCACGGCCTAAGGGGGGCTCGGGCTGAAGCTTTCTTT.